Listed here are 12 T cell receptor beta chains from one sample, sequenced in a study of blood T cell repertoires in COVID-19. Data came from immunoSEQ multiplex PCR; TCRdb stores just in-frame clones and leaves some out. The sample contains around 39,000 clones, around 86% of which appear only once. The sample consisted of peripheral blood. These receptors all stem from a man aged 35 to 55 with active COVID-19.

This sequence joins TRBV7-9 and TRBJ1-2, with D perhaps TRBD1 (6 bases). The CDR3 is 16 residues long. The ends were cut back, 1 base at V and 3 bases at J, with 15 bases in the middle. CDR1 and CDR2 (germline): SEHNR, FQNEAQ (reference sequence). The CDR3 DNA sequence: TGTGCCAGCAGCTTAGTTTTTCAGGGGCACTACTATGGCTACACCTTC. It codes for CASSLVFQGHYYGYTF.

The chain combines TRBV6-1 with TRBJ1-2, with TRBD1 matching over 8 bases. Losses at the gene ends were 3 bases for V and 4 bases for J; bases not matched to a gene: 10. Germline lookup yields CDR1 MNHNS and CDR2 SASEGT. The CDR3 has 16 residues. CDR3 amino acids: CASSDGAGGDIYGYTF. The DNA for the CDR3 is TGTGCCAGCAGTGATGGGGCAGGGGGCGATATCTATGGCTACACCTTC.

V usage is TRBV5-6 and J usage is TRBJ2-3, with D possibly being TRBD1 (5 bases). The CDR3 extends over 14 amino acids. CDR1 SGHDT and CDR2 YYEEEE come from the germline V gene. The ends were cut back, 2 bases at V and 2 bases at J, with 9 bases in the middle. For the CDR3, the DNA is TGTGCCAGCAGCTTCGAACAGGACACAGATACGCAGTATTTT. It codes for CASSFEQDTDTQYF.

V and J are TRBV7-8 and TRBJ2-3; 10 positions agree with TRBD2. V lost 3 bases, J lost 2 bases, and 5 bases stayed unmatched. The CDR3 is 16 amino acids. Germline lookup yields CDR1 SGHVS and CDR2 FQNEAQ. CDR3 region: CASSFASGSLTDTQYF. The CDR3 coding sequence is TGTGCCAGCAGCTTTGCTAGCGGGAGTCTCACAGATACGCAGTATTTT. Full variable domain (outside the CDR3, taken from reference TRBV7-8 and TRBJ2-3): GAGVSQSPRYKVAKRGQDVALRCDPISGHVSLFWYQQALGQGPEFLTYFQNEAQLDKSGLPSDRFFAERPEGSVSTLKIQRTQQEDSAVYLCASSFASGSLTDTQYFGPGTRLTVL.

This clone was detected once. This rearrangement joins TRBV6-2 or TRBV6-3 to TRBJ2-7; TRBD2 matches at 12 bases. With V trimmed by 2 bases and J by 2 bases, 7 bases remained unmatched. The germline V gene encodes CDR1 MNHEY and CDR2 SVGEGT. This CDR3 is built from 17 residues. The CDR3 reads CASSYLRLAGVTYEQYF. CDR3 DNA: TGTGCCAGCAGTTACCTACGACTAGCGGGAGTCACCTACGAGCAGTACTTC.

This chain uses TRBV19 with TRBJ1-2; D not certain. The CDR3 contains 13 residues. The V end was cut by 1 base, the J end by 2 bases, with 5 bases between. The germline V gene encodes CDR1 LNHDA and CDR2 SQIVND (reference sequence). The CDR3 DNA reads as TGTGCCAGTAGTATAGGCGCGAACTATGGCTACACCTTC. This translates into CASSIGANYGYTF.

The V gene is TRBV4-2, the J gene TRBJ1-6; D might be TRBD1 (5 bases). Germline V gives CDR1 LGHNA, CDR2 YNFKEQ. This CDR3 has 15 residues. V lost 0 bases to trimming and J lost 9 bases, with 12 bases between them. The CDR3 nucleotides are TGTGCCAGCAGCCAAGAAGATCGTAGGGGTTCACCCCTCCACTTT. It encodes CASSQEDRRGSPLHF.

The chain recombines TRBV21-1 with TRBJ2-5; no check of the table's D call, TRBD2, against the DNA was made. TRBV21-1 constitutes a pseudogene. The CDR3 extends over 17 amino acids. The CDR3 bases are TGTGCCAGCAGCAAAGAGGAGCGGGAGGGGGCGGGAGAGACCCAGTACTTC. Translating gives CASSKEEREGAGETQYF.

CDR3 residues: CASSEPRVADQPQHF. The DNA of the CDR3 is TGTGCCAGCAGTGAACCCAGGGTAGCCGATCAGCCCCAGCATTTT. V usage is TRBV6-1 and J usage is TRBJ1-5, with D possibly being TRBD1 (5 bases). The germline gives CDR1 MNHNS, CDR2 SASEGT. V was shortened by 2 bases and J by 5 bases, with 13 bases between the two germline ends. The length of the CDR3 is 15 residues.

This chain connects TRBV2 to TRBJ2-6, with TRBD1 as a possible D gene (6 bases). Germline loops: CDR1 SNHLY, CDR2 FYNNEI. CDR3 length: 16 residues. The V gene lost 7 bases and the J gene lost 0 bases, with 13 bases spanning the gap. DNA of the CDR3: TGTGCCAGCATGCCGGACAGACCCTCTGGGGCCAACGTCCTGACTTTC. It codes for CASMPDRPSGANVLTF.

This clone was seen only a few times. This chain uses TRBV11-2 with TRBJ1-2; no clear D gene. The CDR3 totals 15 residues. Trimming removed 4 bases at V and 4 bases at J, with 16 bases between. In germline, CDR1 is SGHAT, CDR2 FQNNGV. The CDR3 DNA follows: TGTGCCAGCAGCTCCTGGCTGAGGGAGCCCTATGGCTACACCTTC. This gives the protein CASSSWLREPYGYTF.

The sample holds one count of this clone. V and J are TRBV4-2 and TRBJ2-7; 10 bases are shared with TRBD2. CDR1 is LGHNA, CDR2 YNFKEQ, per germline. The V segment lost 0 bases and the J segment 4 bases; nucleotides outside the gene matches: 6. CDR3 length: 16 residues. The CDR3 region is CASSQDVSGRMYEQYF. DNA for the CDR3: TGTGCCAGCAGCCAAGATGTTAGCGGGAGGATGTACGAGCAGTACTTC.